Here is one TCR beta chain with its context. Its antigen remains unidentified. The CDR3 extends over 17 amino acids. With 8 bases clipped from V and 5 bases from J, the junction kept 15 bases outside the gene matches. Germline V gives CDR1 LGHDT, CDR2 YNNKEL (reference sequence). The sample is drawn from a study of blood T cells in healthy people across ages. Findings and caveats of the study: Long-lived donors had more naive CD4+ cells and higher diversity than aged donors.

The use of a sample-barcoded 5' primer and a J-beta primer mix characterized a second PCR of roughly 6 to 11 cycles. From the 5' RACE reads, TCRdb called clonotypes with MiXCR, one entry per CDR3 protein. Of around 900,000 distinct CDR3 sequences listed, 25% to 35% were seen once; the top ten hold approximately 15%. This receptor was taken from a woman older than 75 in good health. Input material: blood. The chain employs TRBV3-1 and TRBJ2-2, with 9 bases lining up with TRBD2. In DNA form, the CDR3 reads TGTGCCAGCGGTAGGGGTTTTAGCGGGAGTCGAACCGGGGAGCTGTTTTTT. This translates into CASGRGFSGSRTGELFF.